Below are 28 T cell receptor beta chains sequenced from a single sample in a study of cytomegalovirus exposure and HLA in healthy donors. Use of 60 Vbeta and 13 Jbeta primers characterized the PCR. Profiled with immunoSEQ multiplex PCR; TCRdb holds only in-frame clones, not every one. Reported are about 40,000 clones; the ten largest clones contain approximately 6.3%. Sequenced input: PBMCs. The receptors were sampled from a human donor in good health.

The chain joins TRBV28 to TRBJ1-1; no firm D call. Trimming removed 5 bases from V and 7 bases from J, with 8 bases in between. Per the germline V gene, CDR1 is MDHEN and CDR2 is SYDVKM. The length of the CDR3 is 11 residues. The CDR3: CASSRGVEAFF. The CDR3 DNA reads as TGTGCCAGCAGTCGCGGGGTTGAAGCTTTCTTT.

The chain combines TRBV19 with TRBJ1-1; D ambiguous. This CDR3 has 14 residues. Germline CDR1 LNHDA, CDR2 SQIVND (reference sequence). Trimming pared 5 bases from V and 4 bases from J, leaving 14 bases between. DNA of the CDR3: TGTGCCAGTAGTTTTCGAGTCGGGAGCACTGAAGCTTTCTTT. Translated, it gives CASSFRVGSTEAFF.

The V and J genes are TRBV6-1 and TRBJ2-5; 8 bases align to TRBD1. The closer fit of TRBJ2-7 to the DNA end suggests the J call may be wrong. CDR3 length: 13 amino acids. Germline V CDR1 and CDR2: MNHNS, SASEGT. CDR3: CASSGGQGREQYF. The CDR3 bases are TGTGCCAGCAGTGGAGGACAGGGCCGCGAGCAGTACTTC.

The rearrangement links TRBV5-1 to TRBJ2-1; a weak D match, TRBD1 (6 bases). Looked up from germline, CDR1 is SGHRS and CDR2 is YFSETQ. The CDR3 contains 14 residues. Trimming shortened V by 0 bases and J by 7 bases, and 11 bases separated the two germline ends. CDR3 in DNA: TGCGCCAGCAGCTTGGTGGTAGGGGGAAATGAGCAGTTCTTC. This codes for CASSLVVGGNEQFF.

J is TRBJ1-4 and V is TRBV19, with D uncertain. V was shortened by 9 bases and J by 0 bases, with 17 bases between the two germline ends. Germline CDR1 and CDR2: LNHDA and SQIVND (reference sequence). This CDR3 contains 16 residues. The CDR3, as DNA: TGTGCCAGCCAACGGGGTCCCTCGGCAACTAATGAAAAACTGTTTTTT. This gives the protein CASQRGPSATNEKLFF. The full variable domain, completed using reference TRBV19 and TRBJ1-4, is DGGITQSPKYLFRKEGQNVTLSCEQNLNHDAMYWYRQDPGQGLRLIYYSQIVNDFQKGDIAEGYSVSREKKESFPLTVTSAQKNPTAFYLCASQRGPSATNEKLFFGSGTQLSVL.

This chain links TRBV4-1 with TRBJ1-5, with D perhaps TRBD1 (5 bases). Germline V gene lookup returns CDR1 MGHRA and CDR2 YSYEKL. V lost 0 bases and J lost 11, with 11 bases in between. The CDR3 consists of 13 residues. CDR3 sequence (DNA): TGCGCCAGCAGCCAAGATCTCGGGGGGGCCCAGCATTTT. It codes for CASSQDLGGAQHF.

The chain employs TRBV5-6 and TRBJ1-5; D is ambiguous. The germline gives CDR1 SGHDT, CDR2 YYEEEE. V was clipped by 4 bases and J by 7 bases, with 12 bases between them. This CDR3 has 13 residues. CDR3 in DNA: TGTGCCAGCAGCCTCATGGGAGACCAGCCCCAGCATTTT. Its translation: CASSLMGDQPQHF.

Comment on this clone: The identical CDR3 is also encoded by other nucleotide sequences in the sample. CDR3 sequence (DNA): TGTGCCAGTACAGGGACAGGGGGCGACTATAGCAATCAGCCCCAGCATTTT. The encoded protein is CASTGTGGDYSNQPQHF. V is TRBV19 and J is TRBJ1-5, with TRBD1 matching 12 bases. The CDR3 extends over 17 amino acids. The germline V gene encodes CDR1 LNHDA and CDR2 SQIVND (reference sequence). V shed 7 bases and J 0 bases; nucleotides not matched to a gene: 7.

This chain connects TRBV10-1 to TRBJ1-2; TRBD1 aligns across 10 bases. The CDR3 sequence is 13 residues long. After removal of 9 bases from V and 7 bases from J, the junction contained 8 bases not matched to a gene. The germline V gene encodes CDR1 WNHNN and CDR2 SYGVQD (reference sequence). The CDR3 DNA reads TGCGCCAGGCTAGGACAGGGGGTTTCTGGCTACACCTTC. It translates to CARLGQGVSGYTF.

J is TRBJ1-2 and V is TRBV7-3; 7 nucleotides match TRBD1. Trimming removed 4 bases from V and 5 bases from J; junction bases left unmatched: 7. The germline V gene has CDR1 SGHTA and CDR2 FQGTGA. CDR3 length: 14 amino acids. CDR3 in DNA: TGTGCCAGCAGCTATGACAGGGCTGCTTATGGCTACACCTTC. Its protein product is CASSYDRAAYGYTF.

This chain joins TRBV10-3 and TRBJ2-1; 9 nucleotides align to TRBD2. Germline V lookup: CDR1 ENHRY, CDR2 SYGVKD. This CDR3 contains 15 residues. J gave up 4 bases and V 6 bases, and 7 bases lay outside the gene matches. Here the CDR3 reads CAIRASSGEYNEQFF. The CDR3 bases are TGTGCCATCAGGGCATCTAGCGGGGAGTACAATGAGCAGTTCTTC.

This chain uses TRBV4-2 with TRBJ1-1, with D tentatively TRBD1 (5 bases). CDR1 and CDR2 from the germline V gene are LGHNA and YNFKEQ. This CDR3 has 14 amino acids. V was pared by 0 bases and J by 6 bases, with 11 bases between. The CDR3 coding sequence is TGTGCCAGCAGCCAAGATGTAGGGGAGGCTGAAGCTTTCTTT. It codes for CASSQDVGEAEAFF.

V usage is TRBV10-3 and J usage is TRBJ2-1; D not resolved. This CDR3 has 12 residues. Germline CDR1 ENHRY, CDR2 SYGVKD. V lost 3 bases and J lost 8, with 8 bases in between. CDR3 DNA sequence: TGTGCCATCAGTGATTTGGCTTATGAGCAGTTCTTC. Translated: CAISDLAYEQFF.

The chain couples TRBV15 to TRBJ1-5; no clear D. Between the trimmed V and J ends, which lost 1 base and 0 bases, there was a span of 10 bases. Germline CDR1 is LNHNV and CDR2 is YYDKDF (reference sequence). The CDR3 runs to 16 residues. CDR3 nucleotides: TGTGCCACCAGCAGAGGGCCTCCATATAGCAATCAGCCCCAGCATTTT. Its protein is CATSRGPPYSNQPQHF.

The CDR3 bases are TGTGCCAGCAGCCCGGCAGCGGGGGGATCCACAGATACGCAGTATTTT. Translating gives CASSPAAGGSTDTQYF. This chain uses TRBV6-4 with TRBJ2-3, with 9 bases identical to TRBD2. The ends lost 6 bases at V and 2 bases at J; junction bases unmatched: 9. Germline CDR1 and CDR2: MRHNA and SNTAGT. This CDR3 has 16 amino acids.

Here the CDR3 reads CASSQAYPNTEAFF. Written as DNA, the CDR3 is TGTGCCAGCAGCCAAGCCTACCCGAACACTGAAGCTTTCTTT. This chain joins TRBV14 and TRBJ1-1; D not resolved. The CDR3 spans 14 residues. CDR1 and CDR2 (germline): SGHDN, FVKESK. The ends were cut back, 1 base at V and 1 base at J, with 7 bases in the middle.

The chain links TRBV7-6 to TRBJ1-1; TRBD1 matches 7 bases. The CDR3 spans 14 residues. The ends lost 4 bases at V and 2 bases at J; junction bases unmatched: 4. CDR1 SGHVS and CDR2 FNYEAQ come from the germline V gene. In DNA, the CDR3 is TGTGCCAGCAGCTCACAGGGGATCAACACTGAAGCTTTCTTT. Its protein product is CASSSQGINTEAFF.

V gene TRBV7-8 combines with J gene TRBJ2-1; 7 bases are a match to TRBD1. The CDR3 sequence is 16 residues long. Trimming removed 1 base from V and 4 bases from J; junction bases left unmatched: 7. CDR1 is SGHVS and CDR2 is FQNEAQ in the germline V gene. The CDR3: CASSLEGTDNYNEQFF. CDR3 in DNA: TGTGCCAGCAGCTTAGAGGGGACAGACAATTACAATGAGCAGTTCTTC.

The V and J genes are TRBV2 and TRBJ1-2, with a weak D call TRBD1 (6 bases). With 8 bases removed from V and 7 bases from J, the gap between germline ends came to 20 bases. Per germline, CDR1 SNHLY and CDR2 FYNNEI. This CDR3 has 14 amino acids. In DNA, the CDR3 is TGTGCCAGCGCAGTTGTGGGGGCGCAGGGTGGCTACACCTTC. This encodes CASAVVGAQGGYTF.

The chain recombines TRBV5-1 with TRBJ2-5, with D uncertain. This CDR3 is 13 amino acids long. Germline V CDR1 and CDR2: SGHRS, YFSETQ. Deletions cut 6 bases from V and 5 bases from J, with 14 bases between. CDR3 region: CASTPASGETQYF. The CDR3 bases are TGCGCCAGCACCCCCGCCTCCGGGGAGACCCAGTACTTC.

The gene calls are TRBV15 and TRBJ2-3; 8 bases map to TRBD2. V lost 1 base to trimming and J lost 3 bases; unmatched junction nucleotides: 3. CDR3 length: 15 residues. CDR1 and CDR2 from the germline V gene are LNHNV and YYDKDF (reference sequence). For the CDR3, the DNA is TGTGCCACCAGCAGAGGGCGGGGGGAAACAGATACGCAGTATTTT. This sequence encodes CATSRGRGETDTQYF.

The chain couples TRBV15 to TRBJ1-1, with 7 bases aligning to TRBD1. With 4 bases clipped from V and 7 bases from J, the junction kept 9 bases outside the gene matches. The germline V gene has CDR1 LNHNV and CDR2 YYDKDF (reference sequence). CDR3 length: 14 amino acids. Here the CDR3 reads CATSKMWDSGEAFF. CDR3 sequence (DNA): TGTGCCACCAGCAAGATGTGGGACAGCGGTGAAGCTTTCTTT.

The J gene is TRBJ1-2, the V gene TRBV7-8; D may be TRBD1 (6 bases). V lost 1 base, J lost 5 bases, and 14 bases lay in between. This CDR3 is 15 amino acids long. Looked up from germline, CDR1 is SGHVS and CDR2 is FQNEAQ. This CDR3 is CASSLGSSTGYGYTF. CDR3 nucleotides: TGTGCCAGCAGCTTAGGCTCCTCGACAGGATATGGCTACACCTTC.

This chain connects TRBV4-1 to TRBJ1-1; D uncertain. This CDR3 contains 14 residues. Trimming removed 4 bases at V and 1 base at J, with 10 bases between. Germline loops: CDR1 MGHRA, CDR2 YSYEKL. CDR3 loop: CASSPSSGNTEAFF. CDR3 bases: TGCGCCAGCAGCCCCTCCAGTGGGAACACTGAAGCTTTCTTT.

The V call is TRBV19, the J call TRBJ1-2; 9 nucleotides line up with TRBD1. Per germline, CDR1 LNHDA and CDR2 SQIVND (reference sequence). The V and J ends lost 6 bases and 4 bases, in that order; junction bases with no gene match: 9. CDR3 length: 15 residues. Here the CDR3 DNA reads TGTGCCAGTAGCCATCCCACAGGGGGCGTCTATGGCTACACCTTC. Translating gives CASSHPTGGVYGYTF.

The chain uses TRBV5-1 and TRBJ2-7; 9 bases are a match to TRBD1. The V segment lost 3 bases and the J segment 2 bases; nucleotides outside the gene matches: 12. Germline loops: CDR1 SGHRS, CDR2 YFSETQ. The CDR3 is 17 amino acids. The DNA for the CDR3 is TGCGCCAGCAGCTCGTCCCGGGACAGGGTGGAAACCTACGAGCAGTACTTC. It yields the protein CASSSSRDRVETYEQYF.

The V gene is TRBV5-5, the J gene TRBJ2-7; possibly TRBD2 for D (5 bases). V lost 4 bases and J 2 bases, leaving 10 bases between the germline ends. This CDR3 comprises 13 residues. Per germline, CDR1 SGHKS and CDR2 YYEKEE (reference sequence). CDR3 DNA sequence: TGTGCCAGCAGCCCCTTGGGAGCCTACGAGCAGTACTTC. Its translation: CASSPLGAYEQYF.

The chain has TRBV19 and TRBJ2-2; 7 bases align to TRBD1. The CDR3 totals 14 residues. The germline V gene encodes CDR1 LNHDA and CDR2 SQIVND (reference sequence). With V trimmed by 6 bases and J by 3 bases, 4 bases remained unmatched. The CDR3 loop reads CASRWDRDTGELFF. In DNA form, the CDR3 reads TGTGCCAGTAGATGGGACAGAGACACCGGGGAGCTGTTTTTT.